This TCR beta chain appears in the sequencing data of a study of blood T cells in healthy people across ages. Overall study findings and caveats: Strong correlation was found linking TCR beta diversity to naive T cell percentage.

Per germline, CDR1 MNHEY and CDR2 SVGEGT. The length of the CDR3 is 14 residues. Trimming removed 6 bases from V and 5 bases from J; junction bases left unmatched: 6. Each donor had approximately 10 milliliters of peripheral blood drawn. Then a second PCR, running roughly 7 to 11 cycles, was carried out with a sample-barcoded 5' primer and a J-beta primer mix. One entry per CDR3 protein results from TCRdb running MiXCR on the 5' RACE reads. The data show roughly 700,000 distinct CDR3 sequences, with around 48% seen just once and roughly 31% held by the top ten. This clonotype was detected a few times. The antigen remains undetermined.

The gene calls are TRBV6-2 or TRBV6-3 and TRBJ2-5, with 10 bases that match TRBD1. This clonotype originated in a woman in her fifties or sixties in good health. The sample taken for sequencing was blood. The CDR3 DNA follows: TGTGCCAGCAGAAGACAGGGGGCTCAGGAGACCCAGTACTTC. Encoded protein: CASRRQGAQETQYF.